These T cell receptor beta chains were read from a single sample in a study of CD8 T cells in ankylosing spondylitis. One entry per CDR3 protein, called by TCRdb with MiXCR from the 5' RACE reads. The sample yields around 210,000 distinct CDR3 sequences, 8% to 9% seen once. Sequencing used blood, either unsorted or a sorted T cell fraction (not recorded which). All receptors derive from a female donor with ankylosing spondylitis or in good health (not recorded which). CDR3s include the opening cysteine and the closing phenylalanine or tryptophan. A D gene is named only where the DNA matches it firmly. The size entry is marked missing in some rows and otherwise reads once, few, many or a size class.

j_gene: TRBJ2-1
d_gene: TRBD2
v_gene: TRBV20-1
abundance: many
CDR3aa: CSAPTSGRYNEQFF
CDR3nt: TGCAGTGCGCCTACTAGCGGGAGATACAATGAGCAGTTCTTC

j_gene: TRBJ2-3
d_gene: -
v_gene: TRBV11-2
abundance: many
CDR3aa: CASSLPRTALGRGTDTQYF
CDR3nt: TGTGCCAGCAGCCTCCCCAGAACCGCTCTGGGAAGGGGCACAGATACGCAGTATTTT

j_gene: TRBJ2-1
d_gene: TRBD1
v_gene: TRBV5-1
abundance: many
CDR3aa: CASSWAPSDGQGANEQFF
CDR3nt: TGCGCCAGCAGCTGGGCCCCTTCCGACGGCCAGGGGGCAAATGAGCAGTTCTTC

j_gene: TRBJ2-3
d_gene: -
v_gene: TRBV12-3/TRBV12-4
abundance: many
CDR3aa: CASSLLRGSTDTQYF
CDR3nt: TGTGCCAGCAGTTTATTACGGGGGAGCACAGATACGCAGTATTTT

j_gene: TRBJ1-1
d_gene: TRBD1
v_gene: TRBV5-1
abundance: many
CDR3aa: CASSLHYPGQGTNTEAFF
CDR3nt: TGCGCCAGCAGCCTCCATTATCCGGGACAGGGAACGAACACTGAAGCTTTCTTT

j_gene: TRBJ2-1
d_gene: TRBD2
v_gene: TRBV12-3/TRBV12-4
abundance: many
CDR3aa: CASSLILAGGPIHEQFF
CDR3nt: TGTGCCAGCAGTTTGATACTAGCGGGGGGACCTATTCATGAGCAGTTCTTC

j_gene: TRBJ1-1
d_gene: -
v_gene: TRBV7-2
abundance: -
CDR3aa: CASSPTRGGRAFF
CDR3nt: TGTGCCAGCAGCCCGACCCGGGGGGGTAGAGCTTTCTTT

j_gene: TRBJ2-1
d_gene: TRBD2
v_gene: TRBV6-1
abundance: many
CDR3aa: CASSQGTGTSYNEQFF
CDR3nt: TGTGCCAGCAGTCAAGGAACCGGGACTAGTTACAATGAGCAGTTCTTC

j_gene: TRBJ2-5
d_gene: TRBD2
v_gene: TRBV7-9
abundance: many
CDR3aa: CASSSSGGREETQYF
CDR3nt: TGTGCCAGCAGCTCCTCCGGCGGGAGGGAAGAGACCCAGTACTTC

j_gene: TRBJ2-5
d_gene: TRBD2
v_gene: TRBV15
abundance: many
CDR3aa: CATSDPSGGGETQYF
CDR3nt: TGTGCCACCAGCGATCCTAGCGGTGGGGGAGAGACCCAGTACTTC

j_gene: TRBJ2-2
d_gene: -
v_gene: TRBV11-2
abundance: many
CDR3aa: CASSLKTPPGELFF
CDR3nt: TGTGCCAGCAGCTTAAAGACACCTCCCGGGGAGCTGTTTTTT

j_gene: TRBJ2-5
d_gene: TRBD2
v_gene: TRBV5-1
abundance: few
CDR3aa: CASSLRGTSGETQYF
CDR3nt: TGCGCCAGCAGCTTGCGTGGGACTAGCGGGGAGACCCAGTACTTC

j_gene: TRBJ2-4
d_gene: TRBD2
v_gene: TRBV14
abundance: many
CDR3aa: CASSQGRAGASKNIQYF
CDR3nt: TGTGCCAGCAGCCAAGGAAGGGCGGGAGCGTCCAAAAACATTCAGTACTTC

j_gene: TRBJ1-1
d_gene: -
v_gene: TRBV11-1
abundance: many
CDR3aa: CASSFGPTEAFF
CDR3nt: TGTGCCAGCAGCTTCGGACCCACTGAAGCTTTCTTT

j_gene: TRBJ2-1
d_gene: TRBD1
v_gene: TRBV20-1
abundance: many
CDR3aa: CSARDRGSYNEQFF
CDR3nt: TGCAGTGCTAGAGACAGGGGGTCCTACAATGAGCAGTTCTTC

j_gene: TRBJ2-4
d_gene: -
v_gene: TRBV5-1
abundance: many
CDR3aa: CASSLETGPNIQYF
CDR3nt: TGCGCCAGCAGCTTGGAAACAGGGCCGAACATTCAGTACTTC

j_gene: TRBJ2-1
d_gene: TRBD2
v_gene: TRBV9
abundance: many
CDR3aa: CASSVERLAVDPQFF
CDR3nt: TGTGCCAGCAGCGTAGAAAGACTAGCGGTCGACCCGCAGTTCTTC

j_gene: TRBJ2-5
d_gene: TRBD2
v_gene: TRBV20-1
abundance: many
CDR3aa: CSALGLAGEETQYF
CDR3nt: TGCAGTGCCCTAGGACTAGCGGGCGAAGAGACCCAGTACTTC

j_gene: TRBJ2-5
d_gene: -
v_gene: TRBV7-2
abundance: -
CDR3aa: CASSLSVAVQETQYF
CDR3nt: TGTGCCAGCAGCTTAAGCGTTGCGGTCCAAGAGACCCAGTACTTC

j_gene: TRBJ2-7
d_gene: -
v_gene: TRBV27
abundance: many
CDR3aa: CASSSLNLPYEQYF
CDR3nt: TGTGCCAGCAGCTCCCTAAACTTGCCCTACGAGCAGTACTTC

j_gene: TRBJ2-3
d_gene: TRBD2
v_gene: TRBV5-1
abundance: many
CDR3aa: CASSRGGLDLYPDTQYF
CDR3nt: TGCGCCAGCAGTCGCGGGGGACTAGACCTCTACCCAGATACGCAGTATTTT

j_gene: TRBJ1-2
d_gene: -
v_gene: TRBV5-1
abundance: many
CDR3aa: CASSPRGRDYGYTF
CDR3nt: TGCGCCAGCAGCCCCCGGGGCAGGGATTATGGCTACACCTTC

j_gene: TRBJ2-7
d_gene: TRBD1
v_gene: TRBV30
abundance: -
CDR3aa: CAWTPPDRDSYEQYF
CDR3nt: TGTGCCTGGACCCCCCCGGACAGGGATTCCTACGAGCAGTACTTC

j_gene: TRBJ2-1
d_gene: -
v_gene: TRBV7-2
abundance: few
CDR3aa: CASSLGQVMDEQFF
CDR3nt: TGTGCCAGCAGCTTAGGGCAGGTTATGGATGAGCAGTTCTTC

j_gene: TRBJ2-7
d_gene: -
v_gene: TRBV5-1
abundance: many
CDR3aa: CASSLDHRTYEQYF
CDR3nt: TGCGCCAGCAGCTTGGATCACAGAACCTACGAGCAGTACTTC

j_gene: TRBJ1-1
d_gene: -
v_gene: TRBV12-3/TRBV12-4
abundance: many
CDR3aa: CASSTSGGNTEAFF
CDR3nt: TGTGCCAGCAGCACATCGGGGGGAAACACTGAAGCTTTCTTT

j_gene: TRBJ1-3
d_gene: -
v_gene: TRBV7-2
abundance: many
CDR3aa: CASSVGGNTIYF
CDR3nt: TGTGCCAGCAGCGTAGGTGGAAACACCATATATTTT

j_gene: TRBJ2-2
d_gene: -
v_gene: TRBV7-2
abundance: many
CDR3aa: CASSLGPWELFF
CDR3nt: TGTGCCAGCAGCTTAGGGCCCTGGGAGCTGTTTTTT

j_gene: TRBJ2-5
d_gene: -
v_gene: TRBV6-5
abundance: many
CDR3aa: CASSYKLAVLETQYF
CDR3nt: TGTGCCAGCAGCTATAAATTAGCCGTGTTAGAGACCCAGTACTTC

j_gene: TRBJ2-1
d_gene: TRBD1
v_gene: TRBV20-1
abundance: many
CDR3aa: CSASTGTGPYNEQFF
CDR3nt: TGCAGTGCCTCCACCGGGACAGGTCCCTACAATGAGCAGTTCTTC

j_gene: TRBJ1-6
d_gene: -
v_gene: TRBV30
abundance: -
CDR3aa: CAWKGDSNSPLHF
CDR3nt: TGTGCCTGGAAAGGGGATAGTAATTCACCCCTCCACTTT

j_gene: TRBJ1-2
d_gene: -
v_gene: TRBV19
abundance: many
CDR3aa: CASSIVRGYGYTF
CDR3nt: TGTGCCAGTAGTATCGTCAGGGGCTATGGCTACACCTTC

j_gene: TRBJ2-3
d_gene: TRBD2
v_gene: TRBV13
abundance: many
CDR3aa: CASSSDRRGGPDTQYF
CDR3nt: TGTGCCAGCAGCTCCGATAGGCGGGGGGGGCCAGATACGCAGTATTTT

j_gene: TRBJ2-1
d_gene: -
v_gene: TRBV29-1
abundance: many
CDR3aa: CSVEDQDQGLNEQFF
CDR3nt: TGCAGCGTTGAAGATCAGGACCAGGGGCTCAATGAGCAGTTCTTC

j_gene: TRBJ2-3
d_gene: TRBD2
v_gene: TRBV5-1
abundance: many
CDR3aa: CASSQSGASTDTQYF
CDR3nt: TGCGCCAGCAGCCAAAGCGGGGCTAGCACAGATACGCAGTATTTT

j_gene: TRBJ2-7
d_gene: -
v_gene: TRBV5-1
abundance: many
CDR3aa: CASSLARRGGNHEQYF
CDR3nt: TGCGCCAGCAGCTTGGCTCGGAGGGGGGGAAACCACGAGCAGTACTTC

j_gene: TRBJ2-2
d_gene: -
v_gene: TRBV7-9
abundance: many
CDR3aa: CATQRAGELFF
CDR3nt: TGTGCCACCCAGAGAGCCGGGGAGCTGTTTTTT

j_gene: TRBJ2-1
d_gene: -
v_gene: TRBV7-9
abundance: many
CDR3aa: CASSLAGGRINEQFF
CDR3nt: TGTGCCAGCAGCTTAGCAGGGGGAAGGATCAATGAGCAGTTCTTC

j_gene: TRBJ2-3
d_gene: -
v_gene: TRBV7-9
abundance: few
CDR3aa: CASSTMGASTDTQYF
CDR3nt: TGTGCCAGCAGCACCATGGGGGCTAGCACAGATACGCAGTATTTT

j_gene: TRBJ2-1
d_gene: -
v_gene: TRBV30
abundance: -
CDR3aa: CAWNVQREQFF
CDR3nt: TGTGCCTGGAATGTACAGAGGGAGCAGTTCTTC

j_gene: TRBJ1-3
d_gene: -
v_gene: TRBV20-1
abundance: many
CDR3aa: CSARRIVGADSGNTIYF
CDR3nt: TGCAGTGCTAGAAGGATCGTCGGCGCAGACTCTGGAAACACCATATATTTT

j_gene: TRBJ2-6
d_gene: -
v_gene: TRBV19
abundance: many
CDR3aa: CASFSGANVLTF
CDR3nt: TGTGCCAGTTTTTCTGGGGCCAACGTCCTGACTTTC

j_gene: TRBJ2-1
d_gene: TRBD1
v_gene: TRBV7-2
abundance: -
CDR3aa: CASSLAGRGLRNEQFF
CDR3nt: TGTGCCAGCAGCTTAGCTGGCAGGGGGCTTAGGAATGAGCAGTTCTTC

j_gene: TRBJ2-7
d_gene: -
v_gene: TRBV12-3/TRBV12-4
abundance: -
CDR3aa: CASSKDWSNLPYEQYF
CDR3nt: TGTGCCAGCAGCAAGGACTGGTCGAATCTGCCCTACGAGCAGTACTTC

j_gene: TRBJ1-2
d_gene: -
v_gene: TRBV9
abundance: many
CDR3aa: CASSPSEGYGYTF
CDR3nt: TGTGCCAGCAGCCCCTCGGAAGGCTATGGCTACACCTTC

j_gene: TRBJ2-5
d_gene: -
v_gene: TRBV9
abundance: many
CDR3aa: CASSALSGYQEPQYF
CDR3nt: TGTGCCAGCAGCGCACTGTCGGGCTACCAAGAGCCCCAGTACTTC

j_gene: TRBJ2-7
d_gene: -
v_gene: TRBV18
abundance: -
CDR3aa: CTSSPLDRYEQYF
CDR3nt: TGTACCAGCTCACCACTCGACAGATACGAGCAGTACTTC

j_gene: TRBJ2-5
d_gene: TRBD1
v_gene: TRBV14
abundance: many
CDR3aa: CASSQGTGTETQYF
CDR3nt: TGTGCCAGCAGCCAAGGGACAGGGACGGAGACCCAGTACTTC